This record looks at one T cell receptor beta chain sequence and its context. The sample originates from a study of T cell responses to AZD1222 COVID-19 vaccine. Libraries were prepared by immunoSEQ multiplex PCR; TCRdb keeps only in-frame clonotypes and omits some of them. The table has some 140,000 clones, 89% seen once. Sequences were derived from peripheral blood, sampled 28 days after the second AZD1222 dose. This TCR was sampled from an adult who received the AZD1222 COVID-19 vaccine.

The CDR3 sequence is CASSKAAGAVAKNIQYF. The CDR3 nucleotides read TGTGCCAGCAGCAAAGCGGCAGGGGCCGTAGCCAAAAACATTCAGTACTTC. V is TRBV21-1 and J is TRBJ2-4; the table gives TRBD1 as D, unverified against the DNA. TRBV21-1 is tagged as a pseudogene. The CDR3 runs to 17 residues.